Here is one T cell receptor (beta chain) with its context. Its antigen remains unknown. The record originates from a study of shared clonotypes between healthy human individuals. As originally analysed: Quality scores were absent from the junction-only immunoSEQ sequences, so filtering differed. Assay used: immunoSEQ multiplex PCR; TCRdb lists only in-frame clones, some missing. For V, J and clone size, that table is used; D and trimming come from the DNA. The sample lists about 1,500,000 clones, 96% occurring once. Study-wide results and limits: With few donors, the genetic and exposure-history diversity represented was limited.

The study enrolled healthy HIV-negative adults without recent acute infections or vaccinations as donors. Germline assignment: CDR1 SGHRS and CDR2 YFSETQ. The CDR3 is made up of 13 amino acids. Trimming removed 4 bases at V and 6 bases at J, with 14 bases between. V is TRBV5-1 and J is TRBJ2-7; a possible D gene is TRBD1 (6 bases). Sequenced sample: naive CD4+ T cells sorted from blood. Subset given: CD45RA+ positively selected. The clonotype was recovered from a man aged 25 to 40 in good health. The CDR3 here is CASSPVEGGEQYF. CDR3 nucleotides: TGCGCCAGCAGCCCGGTGGAAGGGGGCGAGCAGTACTTC.